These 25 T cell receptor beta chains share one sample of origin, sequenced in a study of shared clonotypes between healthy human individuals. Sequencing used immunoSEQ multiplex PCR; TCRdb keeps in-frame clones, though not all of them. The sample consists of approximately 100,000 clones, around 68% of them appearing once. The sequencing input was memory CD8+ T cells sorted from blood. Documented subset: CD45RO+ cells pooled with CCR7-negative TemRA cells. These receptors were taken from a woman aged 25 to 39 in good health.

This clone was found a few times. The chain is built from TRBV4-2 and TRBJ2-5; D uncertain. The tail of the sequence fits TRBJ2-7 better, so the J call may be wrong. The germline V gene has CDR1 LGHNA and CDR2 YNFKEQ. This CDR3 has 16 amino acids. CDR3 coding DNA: TGTGCCAGCAGCCCAGATTGGACGGCCACTTCTCACGAGCAGTACTTC. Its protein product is CASSPDWTATSHEQYF.

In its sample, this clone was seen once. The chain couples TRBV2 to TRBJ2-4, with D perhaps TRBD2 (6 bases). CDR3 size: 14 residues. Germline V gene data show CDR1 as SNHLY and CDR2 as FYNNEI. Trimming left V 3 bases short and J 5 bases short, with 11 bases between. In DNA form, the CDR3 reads TGTGCCAGCAGTGAGATGGGAGGCGAAAACATTCAGTACTTC. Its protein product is CASSEMGGENIQYF.

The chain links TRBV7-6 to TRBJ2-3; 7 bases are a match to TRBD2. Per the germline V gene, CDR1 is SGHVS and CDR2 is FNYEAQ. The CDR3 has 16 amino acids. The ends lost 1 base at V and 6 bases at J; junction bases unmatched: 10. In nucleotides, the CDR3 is TGTGCCAGCAGCTTAGTCGTAGGGGAGGGACTCGATACGCAGTATTTT. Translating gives CASSLVVGEGLDTQYF.

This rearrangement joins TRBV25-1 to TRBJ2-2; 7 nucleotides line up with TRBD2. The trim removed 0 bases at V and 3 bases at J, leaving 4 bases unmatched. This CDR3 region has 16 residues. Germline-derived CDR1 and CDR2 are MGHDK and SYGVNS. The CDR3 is CASSEYGLDYTGELFF. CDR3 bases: TGTGCCAGCAGTGAATATGGACTAGATTACACCGGGGAGCTGTTTTTT.

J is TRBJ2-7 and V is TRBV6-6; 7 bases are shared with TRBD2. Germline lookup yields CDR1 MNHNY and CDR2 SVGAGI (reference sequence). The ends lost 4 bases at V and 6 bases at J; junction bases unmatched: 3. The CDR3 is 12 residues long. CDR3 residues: CASSWEGGEQYF. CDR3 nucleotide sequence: TGTGCCAGCAGTTGGGAGGGTGGCGAGCAGTACTTC.

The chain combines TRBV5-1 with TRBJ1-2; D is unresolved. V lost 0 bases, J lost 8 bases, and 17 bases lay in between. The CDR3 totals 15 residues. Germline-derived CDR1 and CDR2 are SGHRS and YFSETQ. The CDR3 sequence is CASSLGEGGPGGYTF. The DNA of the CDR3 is TGCGCCAGCAGCTTGGGTGAGGGCGGTCCGGGAGGCTACACCTTC.

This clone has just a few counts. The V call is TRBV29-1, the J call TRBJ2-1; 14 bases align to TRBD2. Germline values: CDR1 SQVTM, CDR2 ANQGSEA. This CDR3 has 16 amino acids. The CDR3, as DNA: TGCAGTGGGACTAGCGGGAGTCAGAGCTCCTACAATGAGCAGTTCTTC. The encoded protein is CSGTSGSQSSYNEQFF.

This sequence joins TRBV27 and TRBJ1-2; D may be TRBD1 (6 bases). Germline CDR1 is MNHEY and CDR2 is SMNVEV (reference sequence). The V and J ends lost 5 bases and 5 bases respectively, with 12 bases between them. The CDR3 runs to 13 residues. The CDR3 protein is CASSPGQTYGYTF. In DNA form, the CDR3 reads TGTGCCAGCAGTCCCGGACAGACGTATGGCTACACCTTC.

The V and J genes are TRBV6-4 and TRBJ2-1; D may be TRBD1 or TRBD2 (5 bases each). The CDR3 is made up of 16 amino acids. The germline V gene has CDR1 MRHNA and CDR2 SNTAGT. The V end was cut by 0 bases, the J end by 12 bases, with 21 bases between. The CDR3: CASSDSLGTGAGRQFF. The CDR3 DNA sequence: TGTGCCAGCAGTGACTCCCTGGGGACCGGGGCGGGTCGGCAGTTCTTC.

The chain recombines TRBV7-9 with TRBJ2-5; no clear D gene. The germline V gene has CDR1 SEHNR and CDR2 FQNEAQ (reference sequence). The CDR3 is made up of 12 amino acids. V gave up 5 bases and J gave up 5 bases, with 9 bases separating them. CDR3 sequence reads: CASSPDVETQYF. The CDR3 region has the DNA TGTGCCAGCAGCCCGGACGTGGAGACCCAGTACTTC.

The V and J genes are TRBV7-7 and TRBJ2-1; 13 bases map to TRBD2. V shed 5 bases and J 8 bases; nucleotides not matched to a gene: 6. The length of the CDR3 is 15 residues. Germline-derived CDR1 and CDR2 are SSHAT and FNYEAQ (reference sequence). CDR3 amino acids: CASSPGLAGMDEQFF. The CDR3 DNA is TGTGCCAGCAGCCCGGGACTAGCGGGAATGGATGAGCAGTTCTTC. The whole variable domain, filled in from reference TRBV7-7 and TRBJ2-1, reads GAGVSQSPRYKVTKRGQDVTLRCDPISSHATLYWYQQALGQGPEFLTYFNYEAQPDKSGLPSDRFSAERPEGSISTLTIQRTEQRDSAMYRCASSPGLAGMDEQFFGPGTRLTVL.

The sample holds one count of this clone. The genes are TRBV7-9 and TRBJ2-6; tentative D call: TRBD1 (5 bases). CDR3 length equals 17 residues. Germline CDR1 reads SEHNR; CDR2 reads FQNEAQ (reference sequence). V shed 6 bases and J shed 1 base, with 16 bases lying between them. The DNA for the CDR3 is TGTGCCAGCAGGGTAGATAGGGGTAAATCTGGGGCCAACGTCCTGACTTTC. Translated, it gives CASRVDRGKSGANVLTF.

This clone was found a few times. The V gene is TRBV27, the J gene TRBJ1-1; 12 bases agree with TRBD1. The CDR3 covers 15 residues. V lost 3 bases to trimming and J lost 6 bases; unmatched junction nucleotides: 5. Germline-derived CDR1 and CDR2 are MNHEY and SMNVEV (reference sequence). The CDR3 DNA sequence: TGTGCCAGCAGTTTGGGACAGGGGGCTTCGGCTGAAGCTTTCTTT. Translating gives CASSLGQGASAEAFF.

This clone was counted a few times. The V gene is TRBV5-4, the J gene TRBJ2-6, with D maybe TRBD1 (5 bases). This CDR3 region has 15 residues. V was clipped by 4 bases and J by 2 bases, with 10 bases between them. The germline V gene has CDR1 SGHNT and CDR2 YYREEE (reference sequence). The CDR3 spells CASSLVGAGANVLTF. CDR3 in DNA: TGTGCCAGCAGCCTGGTAGGGGCTGGGGCCAACGTCCTGACTTTC. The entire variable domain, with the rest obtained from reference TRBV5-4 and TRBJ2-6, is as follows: ETGVTQSPTHLIKTRGQQVTLRCSSQSGHNTVSWYQQALGQGPQFIFQYYREEENGRGNFPPRFSGLQFPNYSSELNVNALELDDSALYLCASSLVGAGANVLTFGAGSRLTVL.

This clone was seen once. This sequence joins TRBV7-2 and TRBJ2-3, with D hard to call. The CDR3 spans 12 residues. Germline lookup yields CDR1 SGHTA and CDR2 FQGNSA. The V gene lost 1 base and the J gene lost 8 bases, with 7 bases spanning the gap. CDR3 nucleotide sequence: TGTGCCAGCAGCTTAGGCCCCCGTACGCAGTATTTT. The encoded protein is CASSLGPRTQYF.

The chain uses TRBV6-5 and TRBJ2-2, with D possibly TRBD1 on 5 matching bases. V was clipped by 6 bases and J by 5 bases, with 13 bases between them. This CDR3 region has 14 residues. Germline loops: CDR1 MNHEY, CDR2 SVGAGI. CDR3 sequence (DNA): TGTGCCAGCAGACAGGTCCTAGAGACCGGGGAGCTGTTTTTT. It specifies CASRQVLETGELFF.

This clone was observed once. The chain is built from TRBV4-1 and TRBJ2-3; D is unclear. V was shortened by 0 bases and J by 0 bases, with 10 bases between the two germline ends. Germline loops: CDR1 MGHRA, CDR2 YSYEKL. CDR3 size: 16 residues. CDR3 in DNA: TGCGCCAGCAGCCAAGAAAACAGAGTAAGCACAGATACGCAGTATTTT. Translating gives CASSQENRVSTDTQYF.

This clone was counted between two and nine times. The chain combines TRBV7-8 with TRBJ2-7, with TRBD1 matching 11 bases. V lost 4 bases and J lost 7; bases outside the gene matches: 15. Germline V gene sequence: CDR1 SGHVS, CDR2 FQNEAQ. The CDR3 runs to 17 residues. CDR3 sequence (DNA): TGTGCCAGCAGCTATGTCGGGCTGGGACAGGGGGTAGGGGAGCAGTACTTC. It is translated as CASSYVGLGQGVGEQYF.

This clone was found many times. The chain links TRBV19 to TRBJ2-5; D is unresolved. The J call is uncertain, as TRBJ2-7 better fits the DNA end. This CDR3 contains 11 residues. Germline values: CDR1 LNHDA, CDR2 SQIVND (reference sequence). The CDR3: CAVSDGYEQYF. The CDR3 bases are TGTGCCGTGTCGGACGGCTACGAGCAGTACTTC.

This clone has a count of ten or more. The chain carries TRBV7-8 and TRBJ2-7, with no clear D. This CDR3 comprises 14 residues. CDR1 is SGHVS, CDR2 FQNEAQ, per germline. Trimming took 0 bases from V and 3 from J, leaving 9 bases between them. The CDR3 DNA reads TGTGCCAGCAGCTTAGCTGTCACCGTCTACGAGCAGTACTTC. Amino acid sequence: CASSLAVTVYEQYF.

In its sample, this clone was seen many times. CDR3 bases: TGTGCCAGCAGTGAAGCAGGAGGTCAGCCCCAGCATTTT. This codes for CASSEAGGQPQHF. The rearrangement joins TRBV6-1 to TRBJ1-5; D is unclear. The germline gives CDR1 MNHNS, CDR2 SASEGT. The V end was cut by 0 bases, the J end by 6 bases, with 6 bases between. The CDR3 is made up of 13 amino acids.

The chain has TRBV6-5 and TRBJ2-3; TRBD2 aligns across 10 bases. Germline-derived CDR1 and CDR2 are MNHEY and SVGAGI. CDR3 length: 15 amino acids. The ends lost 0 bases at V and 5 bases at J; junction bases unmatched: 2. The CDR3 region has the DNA TGTGCCAGCAGTTACTCGTCTAGCGGGGGAGATACGCAGTATTTT. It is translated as CASSYSSSGGDTQYF.

The CDR3 nucleotides are TGTGCCAGCAGCTACGGTTGGGTCCACGAGCAGTACTTC. This codes for CASSYGWVHEQYF. This sequence joins TRBV14 and TRBJ2-7; D remains unclear. Germline V gene lookup returns CDR1 SGHDN and CDR2 FVKESK. The CDR3 runs to 13 residues. Trimming pared 5 bases from V and 5 bases from J, leaving 13 bases between.

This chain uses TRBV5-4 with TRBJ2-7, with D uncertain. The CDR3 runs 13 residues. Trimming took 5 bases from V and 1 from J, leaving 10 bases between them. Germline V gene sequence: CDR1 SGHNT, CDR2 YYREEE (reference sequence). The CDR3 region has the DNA TGTGCCAGCAGATCGACTGGGTCCTACGAGCAGTACTTC. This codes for CASRSTGSYEQYF. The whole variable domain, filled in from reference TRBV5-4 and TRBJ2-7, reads ETGVTQSPTHLIKTRGQQVTLRCSSQSGHNTVSWYQQALGQGPQFIFQYYREEENGRGNFPPRFSGLQFPNYSSELNVNALELDDSALYLCASRSTGSYEQYFGPGTRLTVT.

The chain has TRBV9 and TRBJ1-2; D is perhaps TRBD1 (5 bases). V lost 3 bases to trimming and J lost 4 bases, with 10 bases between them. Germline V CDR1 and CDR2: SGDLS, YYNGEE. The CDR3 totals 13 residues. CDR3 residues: CASSGGRPYGYTF. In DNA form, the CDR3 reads TGTGCCAGCAGCGGGGGACGGCCCTATGGCTACACCTTC.